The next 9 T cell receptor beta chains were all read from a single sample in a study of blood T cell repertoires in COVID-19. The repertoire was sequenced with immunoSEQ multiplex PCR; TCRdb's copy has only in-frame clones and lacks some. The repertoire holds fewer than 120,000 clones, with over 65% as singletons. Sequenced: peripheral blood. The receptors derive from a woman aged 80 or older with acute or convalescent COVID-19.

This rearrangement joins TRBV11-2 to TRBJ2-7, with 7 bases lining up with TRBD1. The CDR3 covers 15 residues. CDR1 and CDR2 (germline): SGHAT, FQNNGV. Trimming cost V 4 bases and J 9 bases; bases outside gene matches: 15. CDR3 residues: CASSSTRQGPMRQYF. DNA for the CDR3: TGTGCCAGCAGCTCCACCAGACAGGGCCCTATGCGGCAGTACTTC.

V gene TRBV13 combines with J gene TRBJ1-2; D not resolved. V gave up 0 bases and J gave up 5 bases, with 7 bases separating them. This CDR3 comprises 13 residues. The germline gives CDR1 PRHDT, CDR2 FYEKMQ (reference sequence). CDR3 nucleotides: TGTGCCAGCAGCTTAGGCTCCCGGTATGGCTACACCTTC. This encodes CASSLGSRYGYTF.

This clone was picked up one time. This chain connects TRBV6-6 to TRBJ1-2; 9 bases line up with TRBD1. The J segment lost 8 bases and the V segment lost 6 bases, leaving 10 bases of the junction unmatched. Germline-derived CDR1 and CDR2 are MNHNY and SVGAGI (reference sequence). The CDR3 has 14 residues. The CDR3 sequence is CASSIRQGEEGYTF. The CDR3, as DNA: TGTGCCAGCAGCATCCGACAGGGGGAAGAGGGCTACACCTTC.

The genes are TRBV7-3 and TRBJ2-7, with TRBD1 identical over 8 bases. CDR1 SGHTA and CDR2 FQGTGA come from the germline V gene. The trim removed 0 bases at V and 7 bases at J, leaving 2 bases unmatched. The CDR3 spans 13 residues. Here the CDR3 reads CASSLTGQGEQYF. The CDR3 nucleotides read TGTGCCAGCAGCTTAACCGGACAGGGTGAGCAGTACTTC.

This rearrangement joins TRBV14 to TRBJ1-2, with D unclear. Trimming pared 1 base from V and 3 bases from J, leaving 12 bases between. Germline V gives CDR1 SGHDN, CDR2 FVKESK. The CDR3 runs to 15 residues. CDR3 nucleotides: TGTGCCAGCAGCCAAGTAGGGAGGGAGGACTATGGCTACACCTTC. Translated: CASSQVGREDYGYTF.

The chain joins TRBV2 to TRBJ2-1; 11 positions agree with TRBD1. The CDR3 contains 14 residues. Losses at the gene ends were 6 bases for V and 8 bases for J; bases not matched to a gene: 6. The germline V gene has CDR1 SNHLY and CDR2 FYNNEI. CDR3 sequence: CASRRTGGLYEQFF. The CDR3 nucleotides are TGTGCCAGCAGGCGGACAGGGGGCCTCTATGAGCAGTTCTTC. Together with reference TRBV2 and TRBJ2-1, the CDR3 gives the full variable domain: EPEVTQTPSHQVTQMGQEVILRCVPISNHLYFYWYRQILGQKVEFLVSFYNNEISEKSEIFDDQFSVERPDGSNFTLKIRSTKLEDSAMYFCASRRTGGLYEQFFGPGTRLTVL.

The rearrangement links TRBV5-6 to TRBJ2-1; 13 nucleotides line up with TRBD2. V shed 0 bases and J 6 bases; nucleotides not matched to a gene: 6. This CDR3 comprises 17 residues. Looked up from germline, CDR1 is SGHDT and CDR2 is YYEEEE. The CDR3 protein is CASSLGLAGGRRNEQFF. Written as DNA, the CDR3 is TGTGCCAGCAGCTTGGGACTAGCGGGGGGCCGCCGCAATGAGCAGTTCTTC.

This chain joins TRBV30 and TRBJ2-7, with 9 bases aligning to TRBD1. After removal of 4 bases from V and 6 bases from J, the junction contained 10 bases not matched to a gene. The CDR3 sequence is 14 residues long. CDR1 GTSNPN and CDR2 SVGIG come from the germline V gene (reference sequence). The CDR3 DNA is TGTGCCTGGAAGCACCGGGACAGGGACTTCGAGCAGTACTTC. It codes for CAWKHRDRDFEQYF.

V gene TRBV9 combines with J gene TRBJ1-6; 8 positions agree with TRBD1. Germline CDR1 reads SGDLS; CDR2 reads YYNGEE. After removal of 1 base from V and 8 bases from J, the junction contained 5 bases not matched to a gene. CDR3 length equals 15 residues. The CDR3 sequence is CASSVTTGGDSPLHF. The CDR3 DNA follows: TGTGCCAGCAGCGTAACTACAGGGGGGGATTCACCCCTCCACTTT.